This T cell receptor (beta chain) appears in the sequencing data of a study of cytomegalovirus exposure and HLA in healthy donors. In the PCR, 60 Vbeta and 13 Jbeta primers were used. The table came from immunoSEQ multiplex PCR; TCRdb's copy has only in-frame clones and leaves some out. This repertoire includes about 200,000 clones. Study-level points and caveats: As a later analysis showed, a missense DCLRE1C variant was linked to trimming of TCR beta V- and J-genes. For presence/absence analyses, sequencing depth was assumed to be roughly uniform across donors.

Worth noting for this clone: Its antigen is unidentified.

Specimen: PBMCs. The clonotype originates from a girl aged 2 to 10 in good health and CMV-seropositive.

In DNA, the CDR3 is TGCAGCGTTGAGAATAATGACAGGGCGAGCTATGGCTACACCTTC. This sequence encodes CSVENNDRASYGYTF. The chain uses TRBV29-1 and TRBJ1-2; 7 positions agree with TRBD1. CDR1 and CDR2 from the germline V gene are SQVTM and ANQGSEA. This CDR3 region has 15 residues. After removal of 3 bases from V and 4 bases from J, the junction contained 11 bases not matched to a gene.